One and the same sample provided the 24 T cell receptor beta chains below, sequenced in a study of tumor-infiltrating lymphocytes in primary liver carcinoma. For each extraction, RNA and DNA were obtained together from about 21-30 mg of unsorted bulk tissue. A constant-region primer primed TCR beta cDNA synthesis from about 0.55 ug of total RNA. Modified slightly, ARM-PCR produced TCR beta libraries over three nested multiplex PCR rounds. Amplification in the first two PCR rounds was performed using TRBV1-TRBV30 forward primers and a C-beta reverse primer for 10 cycles each. TCRdb independently ran MiXCR on the multiplex PCR reads; one entry per CDR3 protein. Of 95,000 to 150,000 distinct CDR3 sequences in the sample, roughly three fifths were seen once. The sample taken for sequencing was liver tumor tissue from sampling region 1. Noted subset: tumor region T1, superior pole. The source is a woman in her sixties with primary liver carcinoma and hepatitis B virus infection.

The table lists this clonotype with a few counts. A much more abundant neighbour one base away suggests this may be a read error. The V gene is TRBV12-3 or TRBV12-4, the J gene TRBJ1-5; 8 nucleotides agree with TRBD1. Germline trimming cut 5 bases from V and 2 bases from J; bases unmatched to any gene: 8. The CDR3 consists of 16 residues. CDR3 loop: CASSTGQARGNQPQHF. The CDR3 DNA reads as TGTGCCAGCAGTACGGGACAGGCTCGGGGCAATCAGCCCCAGCATTTT.

This clonotype was observed once. J is TRBJ2-2 and V is TRBV29-1; tentative D call: TRBD2 (5 bases). The V end was cut by 8 bases, the J end by 7 bases, with 17 bases between. CDR1 SQVTM and CDR2 ANQGSEA come from the germline V gene. The CDR3 sequence is 13 residues long. CDR3: CSIALAPVGELFF. DNA for the CDR3: TGCAGCATTGCCCTAGCCCCGGTCGGGGAGCTGTTTTTT.

As to this clonotype: A read error may account for a junction end that differs from germline. This rearrangement joins TRBV11-2 to TRBJ2-7; maybe TRBD2 (6 bases). The CDR3 is made up of 15 amino acids. CDR1 SGHAT and CDR2 FQNNGV come from the germline V gene. Here the CDR3 reads CASRLVAGDWYEKYF. The CDR3 nucleotides are TGTGCCAGTAGGTTAGTCGCCGGGGACTGGTACGAGAAGTACTTC. The complete variable domain, with remaining parts taken from reference TRBV11-2 and TRBJ2-7, reads EAGVAQSPRYKIIEKRQSVAFWCNPISGHATLYWYQQILGQGPKLLIQFQNNGVVDDSQLPKDRFSAERLKGVDSTLKIQPAKLEDSAVYLCASRLVAGDWYEKYFGPGTRLTVT.

This clonotype came up a few times. This chain links TRBV5-4 with TRBJ2-1, with 12 bases identical to TRBD2. The CDR3 has 16 amino acids. Germline lookup yields CDR1 SGHNT and CDR2 YYREEE (reference sequence). The V gene end was trimmed by 4 bases and the J gene end by 7 bases; junction bases not matched to a gene: 9. CDR3 in amino acids: CASSPRLAGELNEQFF. CDR3 nucleotide sequence: TGTGCCAGCAGCCCTCGACTAGCGGGAGAGTTGAATGAGCAGTTCTTC.

The chain uses TRBV28 and TRBJ2-5; 12 nucleotides line up with TRBD2. Germline assignment: CDR1 MDHEN and CDR2 SYDVKM. This CDR3 comprises 17 residues. V shed 3 bases and J 6 bases; nucleotides not matched to a gene: 11. CDR3 region: CASSFTLAGGITKTQYF. CDR3 coding DNA: TGTGCCAGCAGTTTCACGCTAGCGGGAGGGATTACGAAGACCCAGTACTTC.

This clonotype is judged medium-sized. An end of the junction differs from the germline gene, which may be a read error. The chain carries TRBV29-1 and TRBJ2-5, with 10 bases lining up with TRBD1. This CDR3 contains 15 residues. Per the germline V gene, CDR1 is SQVTM and CDR2 is ANQGSEA. The CDR3 here is CSVEGGTGDQETQYF. CDR3 bases: TGCAGCGTGGAAGGGGGGACAGGGGACCAAGAGACCCAGTACTTC.

This clonotype occurred a few times. Sequence at one end of the junction differs from germline and may be a read error. The genes are TRBV18 and TRBJ2-7; the D is unclear. Germline assignment: CDR1 KGHSH and CDR2 LQKENI. This CDR3 region has 13 residues. The CDR3 DNA is TGTGACAGCTCGCCACCGGGTTCCTACGAGCAGTACTTC. Translating gives CDSSPPGSYEQYF.

This clonotype was detected a few times. The chain has TRBV7-8 and TRBJ2-3, with no clear D. The CDR3 sequence is 11 residues long. The V end lost 3 bases, the J end lost 8 bases, and 6 bases lay between the germline ends. Germline loops: CDR1 SGHVS, CDR2 FQNEAQ. CDR3 bases: TGTGCCAGCAGCTTCAAGACTACGCAGTATTTT. Amino acids: CASSFKTTQYF.

Concerning this clonotype: An end of the junction differs from the germline gene, which may be a read error. This chain links TRBV6-2 or TRBV6-3 with TRBJ1-1; 9 bases match TRBD1. The CDR3 contains 16 residues. Germline V gene sequence: CDR1 MNHEY, CDR2 SVGEGT. The CDR3 DNA sequence: TGTGCCAGCAATTACTCGGGACAGGGACTAAATACTGAAGCTTTCTTT. Translation gives CASNYSGQGLNTEAFF.

As concerns this clonotype: The junction differs from germline at one of its ends, possibly a read error. The J gene is TRBJ2-2, the V gene TRBV5-1; TRBD2 matches at 13 bases. The germline V gene has CDR1 SGHRS and CDR2 YFSETQ. There are 17 residues in the CDR3. The CDR3 here is CANSQPGLAGSTGELFF. The CDR3 coding sequence is TGCGCCAACAGCCAACCGGGACTAGCGGGAAGCACCGGGGAGCTGTTTTTT. Using reference TRBV5-1 and TRBJ2-2 for the parts outside the CDR3, the full variable domain is KAGVTQTPRYLIKTRGQQVTLSCSPISGHRSVSWYQQTPGQGLQFLFEYFSETQRNKGNFPGRFSGRQFSNSRSEMNVSTLELGDSALYLCANSQPGLAGSTGELFFGEGSRLTVL.

This clonotype was observed many times. The chain recombines TRBV12-3 or TRBV12-4 with TRBJ2-3; D is perhaps TRBD1 (6 bases). With 4 bases removed from V and 3 bases from J, the gap between germline ends came to 14 bases. There are 15 residues in the CDR3. This chain's CDR3 is CASSSTLGGTDTQYF. CDR3 sequence (DNA): TGTGCCAGCAGTTCCACCCTAGGGGGAACAGATACGCAGTATTTT.

This clonotype occurred once. The CDR3 region has the DNA TGCAGCGTACACCCAGGGTCCACAGATACGCAGTATTTT. This sequence encodes CSVHPGSTDTQYF. The chain carries TRBV29-1 and TRBJ2-3; possible D gene TRBD1, 5 bases. V was trimmed by 6 bases and J by 2 bases, leaving 12 bases between them. In germline, CDR1 is SQVTM, CDR2 ANQGSEA. The CDR3 is made up of 13 amino acids.

Concerning this clonotype itself: One junction end does not reproduce the germline sequence, and a read error may be involved. In DNA form, the CDR3 reads TGTGCTAGCAGCTTAAATCAGAGAGAGACCCAGAACTTC. Translated, it gives CASSLNQRETQNF. The rearrangement uses TRBV11-3 and TRBJ2-5; D call uncertain. This CDR3 region has 13 residues. The germline gives CDR1 SGHNT, CDR2 YENEEA.

Comments on this clonotype: Here the CDR3 omits its conserved ending phenylalanine or tryptophan, so a read error is the likely source. The chain is built from TRBV7-9 and TRBJ2-1; 8 positions agree with TRBD1. The V gene's germline CDR1 is SEHNR and CDR2 FQNEAQ (reference sequence). This CDR3 is 15 amino acids long. With V trimmed by 4 bases and J by 2 bases, 4 bases remained unmatched. The CDR3 region has the DNA TGTGCCAGCAGCTCCGGGACAGGCCCCTACAATGAGCAGTTCTTA. Protein: CASSSGTGPYNEQFL.

This clonotype has more than one count but fewer than ten. V and J are TRBV5-4 and TRBJ1-1, with no clear D. CDR1 and CDR2 from the germline V gene are SGHNT and YYREEE (reference sequence). Between the trimmed V and J ends, which lost 3 bases and 6 bases, there was a span of 9 bases. CDR3 length equals 12 residues. This chain's CDR3 is CASSSRTAEAFF. The CDR3 bases are TGTGCCAGCAGCTCCCGGACGGCTGAAGCTTTCTTT.

This clonotype was observed at least ten times. This sequence joins TRBV29-1 and TRBJ2-2; D unresolved. V was shortened by 4 bases and J by 4 bases, with 10 bases between the two germline ends. Germline lookup yields CDR1 SQVTM and CDR2 ANQGSEA. The CDR3 loop spans 13 amino acids. CDR3 in amino acids: CSVGLVGTGELFF. The DNA for the CDR3 is TGCAGCGTTGGCTTAGTGGGCACCGGGGAGCTGTTTTTT.

The V and J genes are TRBV2 and TRBJ1-5, with D unclear. The germline V gene encodes CDR1 SNHLY and CDR2 FYNNEI. This CDR3 comprises 14 residues. The CDR3, as DNA: TGTACCAACACGCAGACCGGAAGCAATCAGCCCCAGCATTTT. Its translation is CTNTQTGSNQPQHF.

The table lists this clonotype with a few counts. A junction boundary mismatches the germline segment, possibly from a read error. This chain connects TRBV11-3 to TRBJ2-7, with D possibly TRBD2 on 6 matching bases. The CDR3 totals 15 residues. Germline V gives CDR1 SGHNT, CDR2 YENEEA. The CDR3 region is CASSLDRVSGYEQHF. The CDR3 nucleotides read TGTGCCAGCAGCTTAGATCGGGTTAGCGGCTACGAGCAGCATTTC.

Worth noting for this clonotype: Because the CDR3 is missing its conserved closing phenylalanine or tryptophan, this is likely a read error. V gene TRBV10-3 combines with J gene TRBJ2-5; 8 bases line up with TRBD1. The V gene's germline CDR1 is ENHRY and CDR2 SYGVKD. Germline trimming cut 3 bases from V and 5 bases from J; bases unmatched to any gene: 20. CDR3 length: 19 residues. The CDR3 DNA is TGTGCCATCAGTGAACGGTCAGGGGGCGCCGGGGGAATACGGGAGACCCAGTACGTC. Translated: CAISERSGGAGGIRETQYV.

Note on this clonotype: A much larger clonotype is one base distant, so this may be a read error. This CDR3 is CASSEGTATYNEQFF. The CDR3 coding sequence is TGTGCCAGCAGTGAAGGGACAGCCACCTACAATGAGCAGTTCTTC. The chain carries TRBV6-1 and TRBJ2-1; tentatively, D is TRBD1 (6 bases). The germline CDR1 and CDR2 sequences are MNHNS and SASEGT. Trimming took 1 base from V and 2 from J, leaving 9 bases between them. The CDR3 covers 15 residues.

About this clonotype itself: A much larger clone lies one base from this, so it may be a read error. The J gene is TRBJ2-4, the V gene TRBV6-6; TRBD1 agrees at 8 bases. V lost 8 bases to trimming and J lost 0 bases; unmatched junction nucleotides: 12. From germline, CDR1 is MNHNY and CDR2 SVGAGI (reference sequence). CDR3 length equals 17 residues. CDR3 sequence (DNA): TGTGCCAGCTTTGGACGGACAGGGATCCTAGCCAAAAACATTCAGTACTTC. Residues: CASFGRTGILAKNIQYF.

The chain recombines TRBV29-1 with TRBJ2-3; the D gene is possibly TRBD1 (5 bases). In germline, CDR1 is SQVTM, CDR2 ANQGSEA. The CDR3 runs to 13 residues. The V and J ends lost 4 bases and 5 bases respectively, with 13 bases between them. The CDR3 DNA is TGCAGCGTTGGTGGGAAAGGGGAAGATACGCAGTATTTT. This translates into CSVGGKGEDTQYF.

The chain recombines TRBV5-1 with TRBJ2-7, with TRBD2 matching 8 bases. J gave up 0 bases and V 7 bases, and 12 bases lay outside the gene matches. Germline loops: CDR1 SGHRS, CDR2 YFSETQ. The CDR3 spans 16 residues. CDR3 DNA sequence: TGCGCCAGCGGCGACACGGGAGGGCCCCCCTCCTACGAGCAGTACTTC. Its protein is CASGDTGGPPSYEQYF.

This chain connects TRBV5-4 to TRBJ2-3; D is uncertain. Per germline, CDR1 SGHNT and CDR2 YYREEE (reference sequence). This CDR3 has 14 residues. With 0 bases removed from V and 6 bases from J, the gap between germline ends came to 11 bases. The CDR3 region has the DNA TGTGCCAGCAGCTTGGGGGGATCCGCGGATACGCAGTATTTT. Translating gives CASSLGGSADTQYF.